Listed here are 15 T cell receptor beta chains from one sample, sequenced in a study of OX40 agonist ivuxolimab in advanced cancers. Library method: the immunoSEQ multiplex PCR assay. In its TCRdb copy, this immuneACCESS table keeps in-frame sequences only and misses some clones. Where compared with another copy, unresolved V genes explain less than half of these, and the others have no known cause. The sample table shows about 31,000 clones, and approximately 89% are seen once. Of the sample, more than 25% falls within the top ten clones. This material consisted of CD4+ or CD8+ T cells sorted from blood, taken in a trial of the OX40 agonist ivuxolimab. These receptors all stem from an adult with an advanced solid tumor such as melanoma, head and neck, liver or kidney cancer.

This sequence joins TRBV6-5 and TRBJ1-5; possibly TRBD1 for D (5 bases). Trimming removed 4 bases at V and 4 bases at J, with 14 bases between. Germline assignment: CDR1 MNHEY and CDR2 SVGAGI. This CDR3 contains 15 residues. The DNA for the CDR3 is TGTGCCAGCAGTTCCTTGTGGCAGGGAAATCAGCCCCAGCATTTT. It encodes CASSSLWQGNQPQHF.

The V gene is TRBV7-9, the J gene TRBJ2-1; 13 bases align to TRBD2. Looked up from germline, CDR1 is SEHNR and CDR2 is FQNEAQ (reference sequence). J lost 9 bases, V lost 2 bases, and 10 bases had no gene match. The CDR3 totals 17 residues. The CDR3 bases are TGTGCCAGCAGCTTAAAAGGGGGACTAGCGGGAATCTTTGAGCAGTTCTTC. The encoded protein is CASSLKGGLAGIFEQFF.

The V and J genes are TRBV28 and TRBJ1-2; 8 bases fit TRBD1. This CDR3 spans 15 amino acids. V lost 7 bases, J lost 2 bases, and 9 bases stayed unmatched. Germline assignment: CDR1 MDHEN and CDR2 SYDVKM. The DNA for the CDR3 is TGTGCCAGCACCTTAGGGGACAGGCAGAACTATGGCTACACCTTC. Residues: CASTLGDRQNYGYTF.

The gene calls are TRBV11-2 and TRBJ2-5; 9 positions agree with TRBD2. Germline CDR1 is SGHAT and CDR2 is FQNNGV. V shed 6 bases and J 4 bases; nucleotides not matched to a gene: 18. The CDR3 runs 18 residues. The CDR3 DNA follows: TGTGCCAGCAGTTCGTCCGGGGCTAGCGGGACTATAGGAGAGACCCAGTACTTC. It codes for CASSSSGASGTIGETQYF.

This clone was detected once. The chain combines TRBV18 with TRBJ1-1, with D perhaps TRBD1 (5 bases). Trimming shortened V by 10 bases and J by 5 bases, and 23 bases separated the two germline ends. The CDR3 runs 15 residues. Germline CDR1 KGHSH, CDR2 LQKENI. CDR3 DNA: TGTGCCACCGCCATGTCGGGAGGGGCGAGGACTGAAGCTTTCTTT. This codes for CATAMSGGARTEAFF.

This chain links TRBV11-3 with TRBJ1-1; D may be TRBD1 (5 bases). The V gene lost 5 bases and the J gene lost 3 bases, with 16 bases spanning the gap. The CDR3 contains 15 residues. Germline V CDR1 and CDR2: SGHNT, YENEEA. The CDR3 here is CASSTRGVPYTEAFF. The CDR3 DNA reads as TGTGCCAGCAGCACCCGAGGGGTCCCGTACACTGAAGCTTTCTTT.

V usage is TRBV19 and J usage is TRBJ2-1; no clear D. V gave up 5 bases and J gave up 9 bases, with 17 bases separating them. The CDR3 is 14 residues long. Germline V gene lookup returns CDR1 LNHDA and CDR2 SQIVND (reference sequence). CDR3 bases: TGTGCCAGTAGTGTCCCAAATAGTTGGAGTGAGCAGTTCTTC. Residues: CASSVPNSWSEQFF.

The V gene is TRBV5-1, the J gene TRBJ1-1, with D possibly matching TRBD1 (6 bases). The CDR3 covers 14 residues. The V end was cut by 0 bases, the J end by 3 bases, with 9 bases between. The V gene's germline CDR1 is SGHRS and CDR2 YFSETQ. As DNA, the CDR3 is TGCGCCAGCAGCTTGGACAGGGTGGACACTGAAGCTTTCTTT. Translation gives CASSLDRVDTEAFF.

This chain joins TRBV28 and TRBJ2-1, with D possibly TRBD2 on 7 matching bases. Looked up from germline, CDR1 is MDHEN and CDR2 is SYDVKM. This CDR3 is 15 amino acids long. The V gene lost 3 bases and the J gene lost 5 bases, with 14 bases spanning the gap. The CDR3 protein is CASSFKLGGHNEQFF. CDR3 nucleotides: TGTGCCAGCAGTTTTAAGTTGGGGGGGCACAATGAGCAGTTCTTC. The full variable domain, in which reference TRBV28 and TRBJ2-1 provide the parts outside the CDR3, is DVKVTQSSRYLVKRTGEKVFLECVQDMDHENMFWYRQDPGLGLRLIYFSYDVKMKEKGDIPEGYSVSREKKERFSLILESASTNQTSMYLCASSFKLGGHNEQFFGPGTRLTVL.

The chain recombines TRBV19 with TRBJ2-5; 8 bases map to TRBD1. Germline loops: CDR1 LNHDA, CDR2 SQIVND (reference sequence). V gave up 3 bases and J gave up 4 bases; unmatched junction bases: 7. The CDR3 totals 15 residues. CDR3 loop: CASSIGQGAGETQYF. The CDR3 nucleotides read TGTGCCAGTAGTATCGGTCAGGGGGCGGGAGAGACCCAGTACTTC.

The gene calls are TRBV7-2 and TRBJ2-3; D remains unclear. Between the trimmed V and J ends, which lost 5 bases and 2 bases, there was a span of 5 bases. The germline V gene encodes CDR1 SGHTA and CDR2 FQGNSA. The CDR3 is 12 amino acids. The CDR3 region has the DNA TGTGCCAGCAGCCCCTTCACAGATACGCAGTATTTT. Encoded protein: CASSPFTDTQYF.

V and J are TRBV5-1 and TRBJ2-7, with 8 bases aligning to TRBD2. Per the germline V gene, CDR1 is SGHRS and CDR2 is YFSETQ. The CDR3 length is 15 residues. V lost 2 bases to trimming and J lost 2 bases; unmatched junction nucleotides: 6. CDR3 protein: CASSFSGTSPYEQYF. The CDR3 DNA reads as TGCGCCAGCAGCTTTTCCGGGACTAGTCCCTACGAGCAGTACTTC.

This clone was seen a few times. The chain recombines TRBV19 with TRBJ1-1; 7 bases map to TRBD1. Germline trimming cut 4 bases from V and 2 bases from J; bases unmatched to any gene: 4. Germline V lookup: CDR1 LNHDA, CDR2 SQIVND (reference sequence). CDR3 length equals 14 residues. CDR3 bases: TGTGCCAGTAGTACGGGACAGCCCAACACTGAAGCTTTCTTT. It codes for CASSTGQPNTEAFF.

The chain uses TRBV5-1 and TRBJ2-2; D ambiguous. Germline V gene data show CDR1 as SGHRS and CDR2 as YFSETQ. Trimming took off 2 bases at V and 0 bases at J, with 11 bases between the two ends. The CDR3 length is 16 residues. The CDR3 reads CASSLVAGSNTGELFF. CDR3 bases: TGCGCCAGCAGCTTAGTGGCCGGGTCGAACACCGGGGAGCTGTTTTTT.

This chain uses TRBV28 with TRBJ1-6; D is perhaps TRBD1 (5 bases). The CDR3 extends over 14 amino acids. Per germline, CDR1 MDHEN and CDR2 SYDVKM. V was shortened by 3 bases and J by 10 bases, with 13 bases between the two germline ends. The CDR3 DNA reads TGTGCCAGCAGTTTTTCAGGGCTTTGGTCACCCCTCCACTTT. Protein product: CASSFSGLWSPLHF.